This T cell receptor (beta chain) was sequenced during a study of cytomegalovirus exposure and HLA in healthy donors. Use of 60 Vbeta and 13 Jbeta primers characterized the PCR. Profiling relied on immunoSEQ multiplex PCR, and the TCRdb table lists in-frame clones only, not all of them. This repertoire shows about 140,000 clones, roughly four fifths found once; its top ten account for around 1.5%. Study-wide results and caveats: A few V segments could not be told apart, such as TRBV6-2 and TRBV6-3, and were left out. In a later analysis, common viral pathogens appeared linked to several of the most significant clusters. Some TCR beta chains (about 170 of them) were listed as cytomegalovirus-associated.

Notes on this clone: Its specificity is not known.

Germline CDR1 is MNHNY and CDR2 is SVGAGI (reference sequence). The CDR3 loop spans 14 amino acids. With 6 bases removed from V and 9 bases from J, the gap between germline ends came to 20 bases. This sequence was found in a female donor in good health and CMV-seronegative. Sequences were obtained from PBMCs. This chain links TRBV6-6 with TRBJ1-2; D is uncertain. The DNA for the CDR3 is TGTGCCAGCAGCGCGATAGTAGAGAAGGAGAGCTACACCTTC. Amino acids: CASSAIVEKESYTF.